This T cell receptor (beta chain) was captured in a study of T cell changes during pregnancy in multiple sclerosis (dated by TCRdb to between 2018 and 2021). Looking at the study overall: In women with multiple sclerosis, the researchers looked at how the T cell repertoire shifted as pregnancy progressed.

Library preparation employed the immunoSEQ multiplex PCR assay. Not all clones reach the TCRdb copy of this immuneACCESS table, which keeps in-frame sequences only. Checked studies attribute under half of the gap to unresolved V genes and leave the rest unexplained. The sample data list around 100,000 clones, and 90% to 95% of these were observed just once. More than 0.8% of the sample lies in the top ten. A word on this clone: Its binding antigen is unknown. One base away there is no much larger clone; base qualities are not given.

The CDR3 runs 18 amino acids, cysteine and phenylalanine included. The entry retains the CDR3 DNA only, 54 bases that are in frame from base 1. Relative to germline, V is missing 4 bases and J is missing 5 bases, with 15 bases of the junction outside any gene match. Based on the germline V gene (reference sequence), the CDR1 and CDR2 sequences are MNHEY and SMNVEV. This receptor was obtained from a female donor with multiple sclerosis, enrolled in a pregnancy study. The sample here was peripheral blood, taken before pregnancy. Recombination joined TRBV27 with TRBJ2-1; 9 middle bases align to TRBD2. The CDR3: CASSSLAGVVSGNNEQFF. The bases read TGTGCCAGCAGTTCCTTAGCGGGAGTCGTCTCCGGGAACAATGAGCAGTTCTTC.